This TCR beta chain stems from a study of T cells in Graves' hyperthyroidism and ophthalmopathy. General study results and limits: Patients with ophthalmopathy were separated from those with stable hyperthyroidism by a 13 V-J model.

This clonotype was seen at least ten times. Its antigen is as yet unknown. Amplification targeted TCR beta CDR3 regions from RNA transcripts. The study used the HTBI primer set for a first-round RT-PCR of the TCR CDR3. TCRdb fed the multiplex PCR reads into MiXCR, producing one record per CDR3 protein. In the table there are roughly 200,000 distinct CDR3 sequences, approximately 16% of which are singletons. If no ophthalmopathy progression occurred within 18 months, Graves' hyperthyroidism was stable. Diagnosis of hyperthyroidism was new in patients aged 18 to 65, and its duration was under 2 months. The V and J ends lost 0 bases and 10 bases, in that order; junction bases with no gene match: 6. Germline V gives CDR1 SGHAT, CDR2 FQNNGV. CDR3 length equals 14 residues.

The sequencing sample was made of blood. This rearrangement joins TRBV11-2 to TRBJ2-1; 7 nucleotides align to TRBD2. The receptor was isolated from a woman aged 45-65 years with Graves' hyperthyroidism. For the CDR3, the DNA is TGTGCCAGCAGCTTAGATCGGACTAGTGTCGAGCAGTTCTTC. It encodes CASSLDRTSVEQFF.